This is a list of T cell receptor beta chains from one sample in a study of blood T cell repertoires in COVID-19. Here immunoSEQ multiplex PCR was the method, and the copy in TCRdb shows in-frame clones only, minus some. The profile shows 300,000 to 400,000 clones, 90% to 95% of them singletons. The sample was PBMCs or T cells enriched from blood (not recorded which). These TCRs come from a woman under 40 who had been exposed to COVID-19. The conserved cysteine and the conserved F or W are not part of the CDR3 here. The order of the fields is clone size, V gene, D gene, J gene, CDR3 protein. A D gene is named only where the DNA matches it firmly. Some rows mark clone size as missing; the rest say once, few, many or name a class of expanded clone.

>.|TRBV2|.|TRBJ1-1
ASSQQNPRAEAF
>.|TRBV6-5|TRBD1|TRBJ1-1
ASSTRQGANTEAF
>.|TRBV7-9|.|TRBJ1-5
ASSPGEHSNQPQH
>.|TRBV11-2|TRBD2|TRBJ2-7
ASSLDRGGHYEQY
>.|TRBV5-1|.|TRBJ2-6
ASSLEPSSGANVLT
>.|TRBV2|TRBD1|TRBJ1-5
ASSDQGQGEPQH
>once|TRBV27|TRBD1|TRBJ1-1
ASYSDRVRGEAF
>.|TRBV5-6|.|TRBJ1-2
ASSLTTSGYT
>.|TRBV24-1|.|TRBJ1-1
GGRGNTEAF
>.|TRBV15|.|TRBJ1-5
ATSNSDRTNQPQH
>.|TRBV3-1/TRBV3-2|.|TRBJ2-3
ASSRGRTDTQY
>.|TRBV7-3|TRBD1|TRBJ2-1
ASSLDRGTYNEQF
>.|TRBV30|.|TRBJ1-3
AWIREPGNTIY
>.|TRBV9|.|TRBJ1-5
ASSGDPGGQPQH
>.|TRBV5-1|.|TRBJ1-1
ASSLYMNTEAF
>.|TRBV7-9|.|TRBJ2-7
ASSLRSYEQY
>.|TRBV9|TRBD1|TRBJ1-2
ASSTRTGTHLYGYT
>.|TRBV10-3|TRBD1|TRBJ1-2
AISERQGSYGYT
>.|TRBV10-3|TRBD1|TRBJ1-2
AISGGQGDYGYT
>once|TRBV28|.|TRBJ1-2
ASSLATGGGYT
>.|TRBV19|.|TRBJ2-7
ASSPRVSRSYSSYEQY
>few|TRBV6-1|.|TRBJ2-3
ASSDSLDTQY